These 18 T cell receptor beta chains originate from one sample sequenced in a study of T-cell reconstitution after alpha-beta-depleted transplantation in children. The TCRbeta library was prepared with unique molecular identifiers. A single record per CDR3 protein comes from TCRdb applying MiXCR to the PCR reads. Of some 240,000 distinct CDR3 sequences listed, about 9.6% are singletons. The sample consisted of PBMCs from the stem cell graft donor, taken from the stem cell graft. The receptors come from a human donor who donated a stem cell graft to a child with SCID.

This clonotype has more than one count but fewer than ten. The CDR3 sequence is CASSLGTARNTIYF. Here the CDR3 DNA reads TGCGCCAGCAGCTTGGGGACAGCAAGAAACACCATATATTTT. This chain connects TRBV5-1 to TRBJ1-3; a possible D gene is TRBD1 (6 bases). The CDR3 sequence is 14 residues long. Trimming stripped 0 bases from V and 5 bases from J, with 9 bases between. Germline CDR1 reads SGHRS; CDR2 reads YFSETQ. The full variable domain, with the rest looked up from reference TRBV5-1 and TRBJ1-3, is KAGVTQTPRYLIKTRGQQVTLSCSPISGHRSVSWYQQTPGQGLQFLFEYFSETQRNKGNFPGRFSGRQFSNSRSEMNVSTLELGDSALYLCASSLGTARNTIYFGEGSWLTVV.

This clonotype has ten or more counts. The chain joins TRBV7-2 to TRBJ1-1; D perhaps matches TRBD1 (5 bases). The V gene's germline CDR1 is SGHTA and CDR2 FQGNSA. The CDR3 has 13 residues. Trimming pared 3 bases from V and 4 bases from J, leaving 9 bases between. CDR3 residues: CASSFQGSTEAFF. The CDR3 nucleotides are TGTGCCAGCAGCTTTCAGGGAAGCACTGAAGCTTTCTTT.

This clonotype came up many times. This sequence joins TRBV5-1 and TRBJ2-2, with D perhaps matching TRBD2 (6 bases). Looked up from germline, CDR1 is SGHRS and CDR2 is YFSETQ. Trimming removed 7 bases from V and 2 bases from J, with 18 bases in between. The CDR3 runs to 16 residues. CDR3 DNA sequence: TGCGCCAGCGGAGAGATGGGACTTATTAACACCGGGGAGCTGTTTTTT. Residues: CASGEMGLINTGELFF.

This clonotype appeared many times. CDR3 coding DNA: TGCAGTGCTAGAACCGGGACTCACCAAGAGACCCAGTACTTC. Protein: CSARTGTHQETQYF. V gene TRBV20-1 combines with J gene TRBJ2-5; D might be TRBD2 (6 bases). The CDR3 is 14 residues long. Germline CDR1 reads DFQATT; CDR2 reads SNEGSKA (reference sequence). V gave up 2 bases and J gave up 0 bases, with 10 bases separating them.

The sample holds many counts of this clonotype. The V call is TRBV6-2 or TRBV6-3, the J call TRBJ2-2; a possible D gene is TRBD2 (5 bases). CDR1 is MNHEY, CDR2 SVGEGT, per germline. V shed 3 bases and J shed 6 bases, with 8 bases lying between them. CDR3 length: 13 amino acids. The CDR3 is CASSYSAPGELFF. In nucleotides, the CDR3 is TGTGCCAGCAGTTATAGCGCCCCCGGGGAGCTGTTTTTT.

The chain recombines TRBV11-2 with TRBJ2-2, with D possibly TRBD1 on 5 matching bases. The germline V and J ends were trimmed by 0 bases and 4 bases, with 12 bases remaining between them. The CDR3 loop spans 16 amino acids. CDR1 SGHAT and CDR2 FQNNGV come from the germline V gene. DNA of the CDR3: TGTGCCAGCAGCTTAGATCAACAGGACCGCACCGGGGAGCTGTTTTTT. This codes for CASSLDQQDRTGELFF.

V and J are TRBV5-1 and TRBJ2-3; no clear D gene. CDR1 and CDR2 from the germline V gene are SGHRS and YFSETQ. CDR3 length: 13 residues. V gave up 3 bases and J gave up 7 bases, with 12 bases separating them. The CDR3 protein is CASSSSPVYTQYF. In nucleotides, the CDR3 is TGCGCCAGCAGCTCGTCCCCCGTCTATACGCAGTATTTT. Full variable domain (outside the CDR3, taken from reference TRBV5-1 and TRBJ2-3): KAGVTQTPRYLIKTRGQQVTLSCSPISGHRSVSWYQQTPGQGLQFLFEYFSETQRNKGNFPGRFSGRQFSNSRSEMNVSTLELGDSALYLCASSSSPVYTQYFGPGTRLTVL.

This clonotype was observed many times. The chain uses TRBV11-2 and TRBJ2-3; 11 bases agree with TRBD2. V dropped 4 bases and J dropped 2; count of bases not matched to a gene: 5. CDR3 size: 16 residues. The germline gives CDR1 SGHAT, CDR2 FQNNGV. The CDR3 DNA reads as TGTGCCAGCAGCTCCCTAGCGGGGGGAGCCACAGATACGCAGTATTTT. This codes for CASSSLAGGATDTQYF.

Many counts were recorded for this clonotype. V and J are TRBV6-1 and TRBJ2-2; D might be TRBD1 or TRBD2, each matching 5 bases. This CDR3 is 14 amino acids long. With 6 bases removed from V and 8 bases from J, the gap between germline ends came to 16 bases. Germline V gene sequence: CDR1 MNHNS, CDR2 SASEGT. As DNA, the CDR3 is TGTGCCAGCAGCCGCGGACCCGGGGCGGGGGAGCTGTTTTTT. This sequence encodes CASSRGPGAGELFF.

In this sample, this clonotype turned up many times. The chain employs TRBV29-1 and TRBJ1-5, with no clear D. V lost 1 base and J lost 6, with 10 bases in between. Looked up from germline, CDR1 is SQVTM and CDR2 is ANQGSEA. The CDR3 is 13 residues long. This chain's CDR3 is CSVEGGFGQPQHF. CDR3 in DNA: TGCAGCGTTGAAGGGGGTTTCGGTCAGCCCCAGCATTTT.

This clonotype was counted ten times or more. V gene TRBV7-8 combines with J gene TRBJ2-7; the match to TRBD1 covers 7 bases. CDR1 is SGHVS, CDR2 FQNEAQ, per germline. After removal of 1 base from V and 1 base from J, the junction contained 7 bases not matched to a gene. The length of the CDR3 is 16 residues. The CDR3 DNA reads TGTGCCAGCAGCTTAGTCCCCGGGACAGCGTCCTACGAGCAGTACTTC. Protein: CASSLVPGTASYEQYF. Using reference TRBV7-8 and TRBJ2-7 for the parts outside the CDR3, the full variable domain is GAGVSQSPRYKVAKRGQDVALRCDPISGHVSLFWYQQALGQGPEFLTYFQNEAQLDKSGLPSDRFFAERPEGSVSTLKIQRTQQEDSAVYLCASSLVPGTASYEQYFGPGTRLTVT.

This clonotype showed up just a few times. This rearrangement joins TRBV19 to TRBJ2-3; TRBD2 agrees at 13 bases. Per germline, CDR1 LNHDA and CDR2 SQIVND (reference sequence). CDR3 length: 16 amino acids. J was trimmed by 2 bases and V by 6 bases; bases with no gene match: 5. The CDR3 is CASSPGLAGVTDTQYF. DNA for the CDR3: TGTGCCAGTAGCCCAGGACTAGCGGGGGTCACAGATACGCAGTATTTT.

This clonotype was seen repeatedly, ten times or more. This chain links TRBV20-1 with TRBJ2-1; TRBD2 aligns across 9 bases. V shed 0 bases, J shed 4 bases, and the junction held 4 bases outside the gene matches. This CDR3 has 15 amino acids. Germline-derived CDR1 and CDR2 are DFQATT and SNEGSKA (reference sequence). The DNA for the CDR3 is TGCAGTGCTAGAGAGGGCGGGGGGGTGTACAATGAGCAGTTCTTC. Translating gives CSAREGGGVYNEQFF.

This clonotype was detected ten times or more. This rearrangement joins TRBV29-1 to TRBJ2-4, with D perhaps matching TRBD1 (6 bases). Germline CDR1 and CDR2: SQVTM and ANQGSEA. The CDR3 spans 13 residues. Trimming removed 1 base at V and 7 bases at J, with 11 bases between. CDR3 nucleotide sequence: TGCAGCGTTGAAGTCGTCCAGGGGAACATTCAGTACTTC. Translating gives CSVEVVQGNIQYF.

This clonotype was observed a handful of times. The chain uses TRBV5-1 and TRBJ2-6; perhaps TRBD1 as D (6 bases). In germline, CDR1 is SGHRS, CDR2 YFSETQ. The V and J ends lost 3 bases and 4 bases respectively, with 11 bases between them. The length of the CDR3 is 15 residues. In DNA, the CDR3 is TGCGCCAGCAGCTCGGGACAACCCGGGGCCAACGTCCTGACTTTC. Translating gives CASSSGQPGANVLTF. The variable domain in full, with the rest retrieved from reference TRBV5-1 and TRBJ2-6, is KAGVTQTPRYLIKTRGQQVTLSCSPISGHRSVSWYQQTPGQGLQFLFEYFSETQRNKGNFPGRFSGRQFSNSRSEMNVSTLELGDSALYLCASSSGQPGANVLTFGAGSRLTVL.

This clonotype was counted many times. The chain combines TRBV20-1 with TRBJ2-3, with TRBD1 matching 10 bases. CDR3 size: 15 residues. The germline CDR1 and CDR2 sequences are DFQATT and SNEGSKA (reference sequence). The V segment lost 0 bases and the J segment 6 bases; nucleotides outside the gene matches: 6. CDR3 sequence (DNA): TGCAGTGCTAGAGAAGACAGGGGGCGAGGCGATACGCAGTATTTT. Translation: CSAREDRGRGDTQYF.

This clonotype was seen repeatedly, ten times or more. The J gene is TRBJ1-2, the V gene TRBV6-5; 7 nucleotides line up with TRBD1. CDR3 length equals 14 residues. The junction had 7 bases not matched to a gene; V was cut back by 2 bases and J by 7 bases. Germline V gives CDR1 MNHEY, CDR2 SVGAGI. The CDR3: CASSYAGGRGGYTF. The CDR3, as DNA: TGTGCCAGCAGTTACGCAGGGGGTAGGGGTGGCTACACCTTC.

On this clonotype itself: A much larger clonotype is one base distant, so this may be a read error. This sequence joins TRBV3-1 and TRBJ1-3; D is perhaps TRBD1 (5 bases). Looked up from germline, CDR1 is LGHDT and CDR2 is YNNKEL (reference sequence). The CDR3 has 15 residues. CDR3 sequence: CACSRGSGSGNTIYF. In DNA, the CDR3 is TGTGCCTGCAGCCGGGGGTCTGGGTCTGGAAACACCATATATTTT.